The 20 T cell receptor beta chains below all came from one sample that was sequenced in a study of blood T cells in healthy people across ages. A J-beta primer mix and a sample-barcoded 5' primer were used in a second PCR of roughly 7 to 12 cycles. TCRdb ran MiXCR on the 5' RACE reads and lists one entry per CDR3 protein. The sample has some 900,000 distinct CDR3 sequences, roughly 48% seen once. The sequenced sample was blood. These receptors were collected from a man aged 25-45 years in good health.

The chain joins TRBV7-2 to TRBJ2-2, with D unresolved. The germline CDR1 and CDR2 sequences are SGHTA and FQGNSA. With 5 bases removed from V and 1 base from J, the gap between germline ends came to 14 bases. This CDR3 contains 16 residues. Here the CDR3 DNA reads TGTGCCAGCAGCCCGACAAGGAAAATGAACACCGGGGAGCTGTTTTTT. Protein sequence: CASSPTRKMNTGELFF.

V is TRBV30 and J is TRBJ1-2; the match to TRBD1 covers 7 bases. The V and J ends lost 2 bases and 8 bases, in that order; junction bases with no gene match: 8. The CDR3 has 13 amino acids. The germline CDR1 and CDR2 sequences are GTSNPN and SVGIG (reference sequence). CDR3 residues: CAWSRQGFYGYTF. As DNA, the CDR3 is TGTGCCTGGAGTCGACAGGGATTTTACGGCTACACCTTC.

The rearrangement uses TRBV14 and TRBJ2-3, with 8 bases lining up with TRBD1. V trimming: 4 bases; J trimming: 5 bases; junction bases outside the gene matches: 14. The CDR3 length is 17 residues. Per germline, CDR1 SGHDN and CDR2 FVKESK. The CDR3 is CASSLFSGQGPEDTQYF. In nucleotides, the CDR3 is TGTGCCAGCAGCCTATTCTCCGGACAGGGTCCGGAAGATACGCAGTATTTT.

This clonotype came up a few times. CDR3 sequence reads: CASSLGDYPTDTQYF. Written as DNA, the CDR3 is TGCGCCAGCAGCTTGGGAGACTACCCCACAGATACGCAGTATTTT. The J gene is TRBJ2-3, the V gene TRBV5-1; D is perhaps TRBD2 (5 bases). This CDR3 has 15 residues. Germline-derived CDR1 and CDR2 are SGHRS and YFSETQ. V was shortened by 0 bases and J by 2 bases, with 10 bases between the two germline ends.

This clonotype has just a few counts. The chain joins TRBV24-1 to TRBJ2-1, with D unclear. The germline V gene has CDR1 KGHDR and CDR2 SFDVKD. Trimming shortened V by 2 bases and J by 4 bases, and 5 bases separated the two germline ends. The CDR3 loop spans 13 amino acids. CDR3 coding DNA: TGTGCCACCAGTGATTCGGAATACAATGAGCAGTTCTTC. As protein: CATSDSEYNEQFF.

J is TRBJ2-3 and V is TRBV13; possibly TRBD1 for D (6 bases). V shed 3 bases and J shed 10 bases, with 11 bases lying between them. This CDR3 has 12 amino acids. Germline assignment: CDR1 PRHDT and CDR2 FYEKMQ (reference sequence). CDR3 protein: CASSLTGAAQYF. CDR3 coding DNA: TGTGCCAGCAGCTTGACAGGAGCGGCGCAGTATTTT.

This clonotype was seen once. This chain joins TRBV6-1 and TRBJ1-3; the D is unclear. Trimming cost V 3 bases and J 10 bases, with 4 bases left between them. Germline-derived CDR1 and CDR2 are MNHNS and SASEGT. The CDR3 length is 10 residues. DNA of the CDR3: TGTGCCAGCAGTGATGCTACCATATATTTT. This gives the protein CASSDATIYF.

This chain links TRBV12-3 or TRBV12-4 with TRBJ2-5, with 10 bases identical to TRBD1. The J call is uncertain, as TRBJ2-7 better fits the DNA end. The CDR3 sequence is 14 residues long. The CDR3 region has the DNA TGTGCCAGCAGGGAAGGACAGGGGGGCTACGAGCAGTACTTC. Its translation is CASREGQGGYEQYF.

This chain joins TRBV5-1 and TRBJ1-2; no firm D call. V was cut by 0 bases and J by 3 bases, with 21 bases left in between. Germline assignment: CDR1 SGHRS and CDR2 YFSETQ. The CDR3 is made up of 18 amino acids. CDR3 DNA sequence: TGCGCCAGCAGCTTGGCCAATCCGGGAGAGAAAGAGGACTATGGCTACACCTTC. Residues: CASSLANPGEKEDYGYTF.

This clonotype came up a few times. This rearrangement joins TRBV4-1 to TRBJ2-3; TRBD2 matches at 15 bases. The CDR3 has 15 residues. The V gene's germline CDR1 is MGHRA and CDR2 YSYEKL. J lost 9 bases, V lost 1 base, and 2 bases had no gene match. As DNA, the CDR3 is TGCGCCAGCAGCCAAGGGACTAGCGGGGGGGTAACGCAGTATTTT. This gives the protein CASSQGTSGGVTQYF.

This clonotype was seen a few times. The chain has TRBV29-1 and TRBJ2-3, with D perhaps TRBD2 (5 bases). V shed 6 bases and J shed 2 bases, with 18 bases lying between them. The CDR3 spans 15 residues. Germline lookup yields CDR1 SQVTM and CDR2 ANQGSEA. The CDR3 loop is CSVAPDGIITDTQYF. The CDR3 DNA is TGCAGCGTCGCCCCGGACGGGATTATCACAGATACGCAGTATTTT.

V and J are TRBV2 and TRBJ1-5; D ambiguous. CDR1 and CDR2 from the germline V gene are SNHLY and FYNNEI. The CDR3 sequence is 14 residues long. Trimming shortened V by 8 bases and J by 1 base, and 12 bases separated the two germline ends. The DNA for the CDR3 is TGTGCCAGCGGTCTCGCGGCGAGCAATCAGCCCCAGCATTTT. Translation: CASGLAASNQPQHF.

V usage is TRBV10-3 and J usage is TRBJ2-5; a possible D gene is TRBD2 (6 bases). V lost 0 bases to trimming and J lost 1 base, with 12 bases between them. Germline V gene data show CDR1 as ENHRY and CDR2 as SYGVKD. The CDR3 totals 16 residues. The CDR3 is CAISESFRGIQETQYF. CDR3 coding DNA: TGTGCCATCAGTGAGTCGTTTCGGGGGATCCAAGAGACCCAGTACTTC.

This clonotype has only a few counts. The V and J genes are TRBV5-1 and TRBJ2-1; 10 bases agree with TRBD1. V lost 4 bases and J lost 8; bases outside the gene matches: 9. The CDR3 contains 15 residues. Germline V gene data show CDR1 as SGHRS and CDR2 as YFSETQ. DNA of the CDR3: TGCGCCAGCAGCGTTACCGGGACAGGGGCCCATGAGCAGTTCTTC. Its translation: CASSVTGTGAHEQFF.

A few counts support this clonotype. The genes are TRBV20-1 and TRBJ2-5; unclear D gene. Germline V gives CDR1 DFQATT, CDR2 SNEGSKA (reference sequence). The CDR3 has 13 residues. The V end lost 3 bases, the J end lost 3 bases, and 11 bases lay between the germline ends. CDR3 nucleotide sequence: TGCAGTGCTAGGGCCCCAGCGAAAGAGACCCAGTACTTC. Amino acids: CSARAPAKETQYF.

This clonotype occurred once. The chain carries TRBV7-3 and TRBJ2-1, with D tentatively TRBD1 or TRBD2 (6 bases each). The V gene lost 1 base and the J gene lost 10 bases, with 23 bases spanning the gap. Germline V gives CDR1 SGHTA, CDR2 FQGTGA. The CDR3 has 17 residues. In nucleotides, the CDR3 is TGTGCCAGCAGCTTAATAGGGGGGACGGATATTACCTACGAGCAGTTCTTC. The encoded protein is CASSLIGGTDITYEQFF.

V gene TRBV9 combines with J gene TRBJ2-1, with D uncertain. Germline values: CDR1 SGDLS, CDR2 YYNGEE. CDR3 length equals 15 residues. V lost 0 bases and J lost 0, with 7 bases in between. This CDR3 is CASSVDPGSYNEQFF. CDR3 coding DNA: TGTGCCAGCAGCGTAGATCCTGGCTCCTACAATGAGCAGTTCTTC.

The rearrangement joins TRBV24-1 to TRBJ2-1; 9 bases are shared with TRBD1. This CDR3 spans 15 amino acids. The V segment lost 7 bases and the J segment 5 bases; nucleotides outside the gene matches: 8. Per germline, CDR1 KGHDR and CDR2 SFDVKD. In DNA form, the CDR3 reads TGTGCCACCAGCACATGGGACAGGGACAACAATGAGCAGTTCTTC. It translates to CATSTWDRDNNEQFF.

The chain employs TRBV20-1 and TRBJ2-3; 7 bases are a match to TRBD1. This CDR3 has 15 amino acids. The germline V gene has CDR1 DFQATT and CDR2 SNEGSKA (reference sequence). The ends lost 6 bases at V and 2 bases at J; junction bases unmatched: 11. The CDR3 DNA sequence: TGCAGTGCCAGCCCGGGACAGACCTACACAGATACGCAGTATTTT. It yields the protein CSASPGQTYTDTQYF.

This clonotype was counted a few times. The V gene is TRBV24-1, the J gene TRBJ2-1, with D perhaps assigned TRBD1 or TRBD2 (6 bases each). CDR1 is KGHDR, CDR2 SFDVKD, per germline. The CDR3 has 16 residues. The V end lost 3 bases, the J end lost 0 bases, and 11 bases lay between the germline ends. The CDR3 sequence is CATSDLQGGSYNEQFF. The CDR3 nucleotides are TGTGCCACCAGTGATCTACAGGGAGGCTCCTACAATGAGCAGTTCTTC.